This entry is about one T cell receptor beta chain. The target antigen is unknown. The protocol was immunoSEQ multiplex PCR, while the TCRdb copy is restricted to in-frame clones and leaves out a portion. The sample records tens of thousands of clones, about 96% being singletons. The sample comes from a study of siplizumab effects on memory and regulatory T cells. General observations from the study: Roughly 75-95% of proliferating CD4+ or CD8+ clones lacked a naive or memory phenotype that could be assigned. Siplizumab produced a significant reduction in alloreactive sequences that were traceable to unstimulated CD4+ memory cells.

The clonotype originates from a human donor in good health. Sequenced material: naive CD4+ T cells sorted from blood.

CDR3 DNA sequence: TGTGCCAGCAACTCCATGGGACAGGGGAACACTGAAGCTTTCTTT. It encodes CASNSMGQGNTEAFF. This rearrangement joins TRBV7-9 to TRBJ1-1, with 9 positions matching TRBD1. Unmatched junction bases numbered 7, after V lost 7 bases and J lost 1 base. Germline CDR1 and CDR2: SEHNR and FQNEAQ (reference sequence). The CDR3 spans 15 residues.